These T cell receptor beta chains were read from a single sample in a study of vaccination effects on CD4 cells after COVID-19. Measured with immunoSEQ multiplex PCR; TCRdb has only the in-frame clones, and not every one. The data contain 63,000 or so clones, more than 65% of them singletons. These receptors are not linked to any known antigen. The sequenced sample was CD4+ T cells from PBMCs cultured with HIV peptides, obtained before COVID-19 vaccination. These receptors originate from a human donor who had a prior SARS-CoV-2 infection. CDR3s include the opening cysteine and the closing phenylalanine or tryptophan. Each record gives: V gene, D gene, clone size, J gene, CDR3 protein, CDR3 DNA. The D gene is left open where the match is weak. Where a row states a size, it is once, few, many or the class of an expanded clone; other rows omit it.

v_call: TRBV6-7; d_call: TRBD2; clone_size: -; j_call: TRBJ2-5; cdr3_aa: CASSYSGLAGYGETQYF; cdr3_nt: TGTGCCAGCAGTTACTCGGGACTAGCGGGATACGGAGAGACCCAGTACTTC
v_call: TRBV2; d_call: -; clone_size: few; j_call: TRBJ1-2; cdr3_aa: CASSVGGYTF; cdr3_nt: TGTGCCAGCAGTGTAGGTGGCTACACCTTC
v_call: TRBV2; d_call: -; clone_size: -; j_call: TRBJ2-7; cdr3_aa: CASMSFRTDRSYEQYF; cdr3_nt: TGTGCCAGCATGAGCTTCCGGACCGACAGGAGCTACGAGCAGTACTTC
v_call: TRBV5-1; d_call: TRBD1; clone_size: few; j_call: TRBJ1-2; cdr3_aa: CASSTGQGSSANYGYTF; cdr3_nt: TGCGCCAGCAGCACAGGACAGGGCAGCTCGGCTAACTATGGCTACACCTTC
v_call: TRBV4-2; d_call: TRBD2; clone_size: few; j_call: TRBJ2-2; cdr3_aa: CASSELAGRQTGELFF; cdr3_nt: TGTGCCAGCAGCGAACTAGCGGGAAGGCAGACCGGGGAGCTGTTTTTT
v_call: TRBV9; d_call: -; clone_size: once; j_call: TRBJ1-5; cdr3_aa: CASSVAGTAGQPQHF; cdr3_nt: TGTGCCAGCAGCGTAGCGGGGACGGCCGGACAGCCCCAGCATTTT
v_call: TRBV7-6; d_call: TRBD2; clone_size: few; j_call: TRBJ2-7; cdr3_aa: CASSDLTSARSYEQYF; cdr3_nt: TGTGCCAGCAGCGACCTGACTAGCGCGCGTTCCTACGAGCAGTACTTC
v_call: TRBV2; d_call: -; clone_size: -; j_call: TRBJ2-3; cdr3_aa: CASSEEVYVVGTDTQYF; cdr3_nt: TGTGCCAGCAGTGAAGAGGTCTACGTGGTTGGCACAGATACGCAGTATTTT
v_call: TRBV5-1; d_call: TRBD2; clone_size: -; j_call: TRBJ2-1; cdr3_aa: CASSPGLAGLYEQFF; cdr3_nt: TGCGCCAGCAGCCCCGGACTAGCGGGGTTATATGAGCAGTTCTTC
v_call: TRBV2; d_call: -; clone_size: -; j_call: TRBJ1-6; cdr3_aa: CASSELVGSPLHF; cdr3_nt: TGTGCCAGCAGTGAACTAGTAGGTTCACCCCTCCACTTT
v_call: TRBV9; d_call: TRBD2; clone_size: -; j_call: TRBJ2-7; cdr3_aa: CASSPTASGRYSEQYF; cdr3_nt: TGTGCCAGCAGCCCGACGGCTAGCGGGAGATATTCCGAGCAGTACTTC
v_call: TRBV4-2; d_call: TRBD1; clone_size: few; j_call: TRBJ2-1; cdr3_aa: CASSRGTGDDQKQFF; cdr3_nt: TGTGCCAGCAGCCGCGGGACAGGGGATGATCAAAAGCAGTTCTTC
v_call: TRBV5-1; d_call: -; clone_size: -; j_call: TRBJ1-1; cdr3_aa: CASSLQYGGTEAFF; cdr3_nt: TGCGCCAGCAGCTTACAATACGGAGGGACTGAAGCTTTCTTT
v_call: TRBV13; d_call: -; clone_size: -; j_call: TRBJ2-5; cdr3_aa: CASSSGPQETQYF; cdr3_nt: TGTGCCAGCAGCAGCGGGCCCCAAGAGACCCAGTACTTC
v_call: TRBV4-2; d_call: TRBD2; clone_size: -; j_call: TRBJ2-5; cdr3_aa: CASTPLSSGQAETQYF; cdr3_nt: TGTGCCAGCACCCCTTTATCTAGCGGGCAGGCAGAGACCCAGTACTTC
v_call: TRBV9; d_call: -; clone_size: -; j_call: TRBJ2-1; cdr3_aa: CASSVGGGYNEQFF; cdr3_nt: TGTGCCAGCAGCGTAGGCGGTGGGTACAATGAGCAGTTCTTC
v_call: TRBV2; d_call: TRBD1; clone_size: -; j_call: TRBJ2-7; cdr3_aa: CASSEFLSRGRHEQYF; cdr3_nt: TGTGCCAGCAGTGAATTCCTTTCGAGGGGGCGCCACGAGCAGTACTTC
v_call: TRBV5-1; d_call: -; clone_size: -; j_call: TRBJ1-5; cdr3_aa: CASSLTLSGGNNQPQHF; cdr3_nt: TGCGCCAGCAGCTTGACCTTATCCGGGGGCAACAATCAGCCCCAGCATTTT
v_call: TRBV2; d_call: TRBD1; clone_size: -; j_call: TRBJ1-1; cdr3_aa: CASRSRDRVVAFF; cdr3_nt: TGTGCCAGCCGGTCCCGGGACAGGGTTGTTGCTTTCTTT
v_call: TRBV24-1; d_call: TRBD2; clone_size: -; j_call: TRBJ2-3; cdr3_aa: CATSDFGTSGRADTQYF; cdr3_nt: TGTGCCACCAGTGATTTTGGGACTAGCGGCCGGGCGGATACGCAGTATTTT
v_call: TRBV7-2; d_call: TRBD2; clone_size: -; j_call: TRBJ2-2; cdr3_aa: CASSYVTGGANTGELFF; cdr3_nt: TGTGCCAGCAGCTATGTGACGGGGGGGGCGAACACCGGGGAGCTGTTTTTT
v_call: TRBV18; d_call: TRBD1; clone_size: -; j_call: TRBJ1-2; cdr3_aa: CASSPQTGRNYGYTF; cdr3_nt: TGTGCCAGCTCACCACAGACAGGGAGGAACTATGGCTACACCTTC
v_call: TRBV24-1; d_call: TRBD2; clone_size: -; j_call: TRBJ2-3; cdr3_aa: CATAGTSGDTQYF; cdr3_nt: TGTGCCACAGCAGGGACTAGCGGGGATACGCAGTATTTT
v_call: TRBV18; d_call: TRBD2; clone_size: -; j_call: TRBJ2-6; cdr3_aa: CASSPRGATGANVLTF; cdr3_nt: TGTGCCAGCTCACCGCGGGGGGCGACTGGGGCCAACGTCCTGACTTTC
v_call: TRBV27; d_call: -; clone_size: -; j_call: TRBJ1-6; cdr3_aa: CASRPVSSYNSPLHF; cdr3_nt: TGTGCCAGCAGACCCGTTTCCTCCTATAATTCACCCCTCCACTTT
v_call: TRBV14; d_call: -; clone_size: few; j_call: TRBJ2-7; cdr3_aa: CASSPTNPYEQYF; cdr3_nt: TGTGCCAGCAGTCCAACGAATCCCTACGAGCAGTACTTC
v_call: TRBV7-2; d_call: TRBD1; clone_size: once; j_call: TRBJ1-2; cdr3_aa: CASSTRTGTGYGYTF; cdr3_nt: TGTGCCAGCAGCACTCGTACCGGGACAGGGTACGGCTACACCTTC
v_call: TRBV5-4; d_call: -; clone_size: -; j_call: TRBJ1-2; cdr3_aa: CASSKRTPEGGYTF; cdr3_nt: TGTGCCAGCAGCAAACGGACTCCCGAGGGGGGCTACACCTTC
v_call: TRBV5-1; d_call: -; clone_size: -; j_call: TRBJ2-3; cdr3_aa: CASSLNSGDTQYF; cdr3_nt: TGCGCCAGCAGCTTGAATTCCGGAGATACGCAGTATTTT
v_call: TRBV5-1; d_call: -; clone_size: -; j_call: TRBJ1-4; cdr3_aa: CASSLGGAGEKLFF; cdr3_nt: TGCGCCAGCAGCTTGGGGGGGGCAGGGGAAAAACTGTTTTTT